The clone carrying this T cell receptor beta chain was seen at least ten times. No antigen is known for it. Using constant-segment primers, 5'RACE produced TCR alpha and TCR beta cDNA libraries carrying sample barcodes and UMIs. TCRdb called the 5' RACE reads again in MiXCR, with one record for every CDR3 protein. The sample includes roughly 170,000 distinct CDR3 sequences, under 20% of them seen just once. The record originates from a study of T-cell memory formation after mild COVID-19. About the study: The two donors had largely donor-specific TCR clusters.

Overall study results and limits: Those CD4+ clones that contracted were mainly in CM and EM (CD8+ ones in EMRA). Later expanders leaned CD4+, whereas day 15 to 85 contracting clones were balanced CD4/CD8.

CDR1 and CDR2 from the germline V gene are SGHKS and YYEKEE (reference sequence). CDR3 length equals 15 residues. V was pared by 1 base and J by 4 bases, with 9 bases between. Sequenced sample: PBMCs or a T cell subset sorted from them (not recorded which). This TCR derives from a man younger than 35 who had mild COVID-19 (a few samples of this study predate the infection). Cell type and time point are not known. The chain couples TRBV5-5 to TRBJ2-6; D gene unclear. The CDR3 nucleotides read TGTGCCAGCAGCTTGTTAGGCGCAGGGGCCAACGTCCTGACTTTC. Protein: CASSLLGAGANVLTF.